Presented here are 21 T cell receptor beta chains from one specimen sequenced in a study of breast tumors, draining lymph nodes, adjacent tissues (dated by TCRdb to the mid-2010s). The method behind the library was multiplex PCR. Sequenced on an Illumina HiSeq 2000. TCRdb applied fastp at Q25 and MiXCR to the public reads, then kept only in-frame beta chains. For every CDR3 protein sequence, its rows merge into one entry that carries the most common genes and DNA. Here the sample has more than 30,000 distinct CDR3 sequences; 60% to 80% occur a single time. In total, the top ten clones hold over 15% of the sample. Sequenced material: breast tumor tissue. The receptors here all came from a female donor with breast cancer. Some clones in this sample may be carry-over from other donors' samples.

J is TRBJ1-4 and V is TRBV12-3 or TRBV12-4; D is unresolved. The CDR3 is 14 amino acids. V lost 6 bases, J lost 3 bases, and 11 bases lay in between. The CDR3 sequence is CASRLGLSNEKLFF. The CDR3 coding sequence is TGTGCCAGCAGACTCGGACTATCTAATGAAAAACTGTTTTTT.

This chain uses TRBV29-1 with TRBJ1-2; D is unclear. This CDR3 contains 13 residues. Between the trimmed V and J ends, which lost 4 bases and 8 bases, there was a span of 17 bases. Germline loops: CDR1 SQVTM, CDR2 ANQGSEA. CDR3 DNA: TGCAGCGTTGTAGGGAGCGGCAGCCAGGGCTACACCTTC. The encoded protein is CSVVGSGSQGYTF.

The chain has TRBV5-6 and TRBJ2-1, with D tentatively TRBD1 or TRBD2 (5 bases each). The V end lost 2 bases, the J end lost 6 bases, and 9 bases lay between the germline ends. Germline V gene lookup returns CDR1 SGHDT and CDR2 YYEEEE. The CDR3 consists of 13 residues. CDR3 sequence (DNA): TGTGCCAGCAGCTTTGCCGGGGCCAATGAGCAGTTCTTC. Amino acids: CASSFAGANEQFF.

The chain recombines TRBV9 with TRBJ2-3; tentative D call: TRBD1 (5 bases). The V end was cut by 7 bases, the J end by 1 base, with 7 bases between. Looked up from germline, CDR1 is SGDLS and CDR2 is YYNGEE. This CDR3 comprises 12 residues. CDR3 in amino acids: CASGAGTDTQYF. The CDR3, as DNA: TGTGCCAGCGGGGCGGGCACAGATACGCAGTATTTT. The variable domain in full, with the rest retrieved from reference TRBV9 and TRBJ2-3, is DSGVTQTPKHLITATGQRVTLRCSPRSGDLSVYWYQQSLDQGLQFLIQYYNGEERAKGNILERFSAQQFPDLHSELNLSSLELGDSALYFCASGAGTDTQYFGPGTRLTVL.

In regard to this clonotype: One end of the junction is discordant with germline, which a read error may explain. The chain carries TRBV7-3 and TRBJ2-5, with D perhaps TRBD1 (6 bases). The CDR3 runs to 14 residues. Germline CDR1 is SGHTA and CDR2 is FQGTGA. This CDR3 is CASSLRGPQETQCF. The CDR3 DNA follows: TGTGCCAGCAGCTTAAGGGGGCCCCAAGAGACCCAGTGCTTC.

By proportion, this clonotype is medium-sized. CDR3 protein: CAWGRPRGANVLTF. In DNA, the CDR3 is TGTGCCTGGGGTCGACCCCGAGGGGCCAACGTCCTGACTTTC. V gene TRBV30 combines with J gene TRBJ2-6, with D unclear. V dropped 5 bases and J dropped 4 bases, with 12 bases sitting between them. CDR3 size: 14 residues. Germline CDR1 reads GTSNPN; CDR2 reads SVGIG (reference sequence).

The V call is TRBV7-9, the J call TRBJ2-7, with 11 bases matching TRBD1. Losses at the gene ends were 5 bases for V and 7 bases for J; bases not matched to a gene: 10. The CDR3 consists of 15 residues. The V gene's germline CDR1 is SEHNR and CDR2 FQNEAQ (reference sequence). The CDR3 sequence is CASSQLGQGAREQYF. The DNA for the CDR3 is TGTGCCAGCAGCCAACTAGGACAGGGGGCGCGGGAGCAGTACTTC.

This clonotype occurred once. The rearrangement joins TRBV7-9 to TRBJ2-7, with D hard to call. The CDR3 runs to 12 residues. Germline assignment: CDR1 SEHNR and CDR2 FQNEAQ (reference sequence). Trimming took 1 base from V and 7 from J, leaving 8 bases between them. The CDR3 region is CASSLVAKEQYF. The CDR3 coding sequence is TGTGCCAGCAGCTTAGTCGCGAAGGAGCAGTACTTC. Looking up the rest from reference TRBV7-9 and TRBJ2-7 gives the full variable domain: DTGVSQNPRHKITKRGQNVTFRCDPISEHNRLYWYRQTLGQGPEFLTYFQNEAQLEKSRLLSDRFSAERPKGSFSTLEIQRTEQGDSAMYLCASSLVAKEQYFGPGTRLTVT.

This clonotype was seen only a few times. The V call is TRBV9, the J call TRBJ1-6; the match to TRBD1 covers 7 bases. The CDR3 runs to 16 residues. V lost 4 bases to trimming and J lost 7 bases; unmatched junction nucleotides: 11. CDR1 is SGDLS and CDR2 is YYNGEE in the germline V gene. CDR3 region: CASSPDGQVLNSPLHF. In DNA form, the CDR3 reads TGTGCCAGCAGCCCAGACGGACAGGTTCTCAATTCACCCCTCCACTTT.

This clonotype is medium-sized by share. V is TRBV20-1 and J is TRBJ2-5, with D possibly called TRBD1 or TRBD2 (5 bases each). CDR3 length: 11 amino acids. The germline V and J ends were trimmed by 3 bases and 5 bases, with 7 bases remaining between them. Germline loops: CDR1 DFQATT, CDR2 SNEGSKA (reference sequence). The CDR3 loop is CSARWGETQYF. The CDR3 bases are TGCAGTGCTAGGTGGGGGGAGACCCAGTACTTC.

This clonotype was counted at least ten times. This rearrangement joins TRBV9 to TRBJ1-5; D is unclear. The CDR3 is 14 amino acids. Germline lookup yields CDR1 SGDLS and CDR2 YYNGEE. V was cut by 0 bases and J by 1 base, with 5 bases left in between. The CDR3 nucleotides are TGTGCCAGCAGCGTAGACGGGAGCAATCAGCCCCAGCATTTT. It is translated as CASSVDGSNQPQHF.

At least ten counts were recorded for this clonotype. This chain links TRBV6-1 with TRBJ2-1; D is possibly TRBD2 (6 bases). The germline V and J ends were trimmed by 2 bases and 1 base, with 9 bases remaining between them. CDR1 is MNHNS and CDR2 is SASEGT in the germline V gene. The CDR3 runs to 15 residues. CDR3 coding DNA: TGTGCCAGCAGTGAATTCCGGGAGTCCTACAATGAGCAGTTCTTC. Translation: CASSEFRESYNEQFF.

This clonotype came up many times. Being one base from a much bigger clone, this may be a read error. CDR3: CASSQGLAGPYGYTF. In DNA, the CDR3 is TGTGCCAGCAGTCAAGGTTTAGCCGGGCCCTATGGCTACACCTTC. The V and J genes are TRBV6-1 and TRBJ1-2, with D unclear. Trimming removed 5 bases at V and 4 bases at J, with 17 bases between. CDR3 size: 15 residues. Germline V gives CDR1 MNHNS, CDR2 SASEGT.

This clonotype occurred many times. This sequence joins TRBV7-2 and TRBJ2-1, with unresolved D. Trimming removed 5 bases at V and 9 bases at J, with 11 bases between. The CDR3 consists of 12 residues. CDR1 is SGHTA, CDR2 FQGNSA, per germline. The CDR3 is CASSTMYGEQFF. CDR3 coding DNA: TGTGCCAGCAGCACCATGTACGGTGAGCAGTTCTTC.

In its sample, this clonotype was seen many times. This rearrangement joins TRBV29-1 to TRBJ1-1; 7 bases are shared with TRBD1. CDR3 length equals 10 residues. V shed 6 bases and J 7 bases; nucleotides not matched to a gene: 2. Germline CDR1 and CDR2: SQVTM and ANQGSEA. In nucleotides, the CDR3 is TGCAGCGTGGGGACAGTTGAAGCTTTCTTT. Translating gives CSVGTVEAFF.

The rearrangement links TRBV7-9 to TRBJ2-6; D remains unclear. V shed 4 bases and J shed 3 bases, with 7 bases lying between them. There are 14 residues in the CDR3. Germline lookup yields CDR1 SEHNR and CDR2 FQNEAQ (reference sequence). The CDR3 loop reads CASSSRYGANVLTF. CDR3 DNA sequence: TGTGCCAGCAGCTCAAGGTATGGGGCCAACGTCCTGACTTTC.

The gene calls are TRBV19 and TRBJ1-3; 10 bases are a match to TRBD1. CDR1 is LNHDA and CDR2 is SQIVND in the germline V gene (reference sequence). The CDR3 is 15 residues long. Germline trimming cut 5 bases from V and 2 bases from J; bases unmatched to any gene: 3. CDR3 bases: TGTGCCAGTAGTTTGACAGGGGGCACTGGAAACACCATATATTTT. This sequence encodes CASSLTGGTGNTIYF.

At least ten counts were recorded for this clonotype. One base away lies a much larger clone, so this may be a sequencing read error. J is TRBJ2-1 and V is TRBV5-4; a possible D gene is TRBD2 (6 bases). The CDR3 runs 15 residues. Germline CDR1 and CDR2: SGHNT and YYREEE (reference sequence). Trimming left V 4 bases short and J 4 bases short, with 15 bases between. The CDR3 bases are TGTGCCAGCAGCGCCGCTAGCGCAAATTACAATGAGCAGTTCTTC. Amino acids: CASSAASANYNEQFF.

This chain links TRBV20-1 with TRBJ2-3, with D possibly TRBD1 on 5 matching bases. CDR3 length: 13 amino acids. Germline V CDR1 and CDR2: DFQATT, SNEGSKA (reference sequence). Trimming cost V 5 bases and J 3 bases, with 12 bases left between them. CDR3 DNA sequence: TGCAGTGCTCAGTCAGGGCGGACAGATACGCAGTATTTT. Translating gives CSAQSGRTDTQYF.

This clonotype is deemed medium-sized (0.01 to 0.1%). The chain joins TRBV27 to TRBJ2-7; unclear D gene. The CDR3 covers 14 residues. Germline V gene lookup returns CDR1 MNHEY and CDR2 SMNVEV (reference sequence). The V end was cut by 3 bases, the J end by 2 bases, with 11 bases between. The CDR3 DNA reads as TGTGCCAGCAGTTTCCGGCACAACCCCTACGAGCAGTACTTC. Protein sequence: CASSFRHNPYEQYF.

This clonotype was detected once. The rearrangement uses TRBV15 and TRBJ2-7, with 10 bases aligning to TRBD2. V lost 0 bases to trimming and J lost 0 bases; unmatched junction nucleotides: 5. CDR3 length: 17 residues. CDR1 and CDR2 from the germline V gene are LNHNV and YYDKDF (reference sequence). The CDR3 nucleotides are TGTGCCACCAGCAGAGATTATTCTAGCGGGAGCTCCTACGAGCAGTACTTC. Residues: CATSRDYSSGSSYEQYF.